A selection of T cell receptor beta chains follows, all from one sample in a study of cytomegalovirus exposure and HLA in healthy donors. Sequencing was performed with immunoSEQ multiplex PCR; in TCRdb, only in-frame clones are kept and a portion is missing. The sample contains tens of thousands of clones, over 95% of which appear only once. Sequencing was done on a sample of PBMCs. The receptor source for this set is a young man in good health and CMV-seronegative. CDR3s include the opening cysteine and the closing phenylalanine or tryptophan. The order of the fields is D gene, V gene, clone size, J gene, CDR3 protein, CDR3 DNA. D genes are given only for firm matches. Some rows mark clone size as missing; the rest say once, few, many or name a class of expanded clone.

D: TRBD1; V: TRBV28; size: NA; J: TRBJ1-4; CDR3: CASSSPHQGADEKLFF; DNA: TGTGCCAGCAGCTCTCCTCATCAGGGGGCGGATGAAAAACTGTTTTTT
D: TRBD1; V: TRBV5-4; size: NA; J: TRBJ1-2; CDR3: CASSAGQGLGNGYTF; DNA: TGTGCCAGCAGCGCCGGACAGGGACTGGGTAATGGCTACACCTTC
D: NA; V: TRBV2; size: NA; J: TRBJ2-7; CDR3: CASSDQGYNEQYF; DNA: TGTGCCAGCAGTGACCAGGGATACAACGAGCAGTACTTC
D: NA; V: TRBV27; size: NA; J: TRBJ2-3; CDR3: CASSLYLATDTQYF; DNA: TGTGCCAGCAGTTTATACCTAGCGACAGATACGCAGTATTTT
D: TRBD2; V: TRBV7-6; size: once; J: TRBJ2-7; CDR3: CASSLGAGGSYEQYF; DNA: TGTGCCAGCAGCTTAGGAGCGGGAGGCTCCTACGAGCAGTACTTC
D: NA; V: TRBV7-6; size: NA; J: TRBJ1-1; CDR3: CASSPLANTEAFF; DNA: TGTGCCAGCAGCCCCTTGGCGAACACTGAAGCTTTCTTT
D: NA; V: TRBV14; size: NA; J: TRBJ1-1; CDR3: CASSPLGAGVTEAFF; DNA: TGTGCCAGCAGCCCCCTGGGGGCAGGGGTCACTGAAGCTTTCTTT
D: TRBD1; V: TRBV6-5; size: NA; J: TRBJ2-4; CDR3: CASRTGVQNIQYF; DNA: TGTGCCAGCAGGACAGGGGTGCAAAACATTCAGTACTTC
D: TRBD1; V: TRBV5-4; size: NA; J: TRBJ1-1; CDR3: CASSLGEGQGGTEAFF; DNA: TGTGCCAGCAGCTTGGGGGAAGGACAGGGAGGCACTGAAGCTTTCTTT
D: TRBD2; V: TRBV5-1; size: once; J: TRBJ2-5; CDR3: CASSTGLAGVHQETQYF; DNA: TGCGCCAGCAGCACCGGACTAGCGGGAGTACATCAAGAGACCCAGTACTTC
D: TRBD1; V: TRBV13; size: once; J: TRBJ2-7; CDR3: CASSLYGVRQGAENAYEQYF; DNA: TGTGCCAGCAGCCTCTACGGGGTCCGACAGGGGGCGGAAAACGCCTACGAGCAGTACTTC
D: NA; V: TRBV5-1; size: NA; J: TRBJ2-7; CDR3: CASSPPSADEQYF; DNA: TGCGCCAGCAGCCCCCCATCCGCAGACGAGCAGTACTTC
D: TRBD2; V: TRBV7-8; size: NA; J: TRBJ2-3; CDR3: CASSSPPGLAGVDTQYF; DNA: TGTGCCAGCAGCTCACCACCGGGACTAGCGGGAGTAGATACGCAGTATTTT
D: TRBD1; V: TRBV5-8; size: NA; J: TRBJ2-7; CDR3: CASKDRSTYEQYF; DNA: TGTGCCAGCAAGGACAGGTCCACCTACGAGCAGTACTTC
D: NA; V: TRBV7-9; size: NA; J: TRBJ1-4; CDR3: CASSLGQVNEKLFF; DNA: TGTGCCAGCAGCTTAGGACAGGTTAATGAAAAACTGTTTTTT
D: NA; V: TRBV10-3; size: NA; J: TRBJ1-6; CDR3: CAISESEGRHNSPLHF; DNA: TGTGCCATCAGTGAGTCGGAGGGGAGACATAATTCACCCCTCCACTTT